Listed below are T cell receptor beta chains from one sample, sequenced in a study of shared clonotypes between healthy human individuals. Method: immunoSEQ multiplex PCR; TCRdb's copy keeps in-frame clones and lacks some. The sample lists about 2.4 million clones, 93% occurring once. Sequenced input: naive CD4+ T cells from PBMCs. The receptors come from a man younger than 35 in good health. Some clones in this sample may be carry-over from other donors' samples. Both conserved end residues are part of each CDR3. Each record gives: clone size, D gene, V gene, J gene, CDR3 protein, CDR3 DNA. D genes are given only for firm matches. Not all rows give a size; the values are once, few, many and, for expanded clones, a class.

abundance: .
d_gene: TRBD1
v_gene: TRBV2
j_gene: TRBJ2-7
CDR3aa: CASSEQGQGYEQYF
CDR3nt: TGTGCCAGCAGTGAACAGGGACAGGGCTACGAGCAGTACTTC

abundance: .
d_gene: TRBD1
v_gene: TRBV27
j_gene: TRBJ1-1
CDR3aa: CASLGQGVFTEAFF
CDR3nt: TGTGCCAGCTTGGGCCAGGGGGTCTTCACTGAAGCTTTCTTT

abundance: few
d_gene: .
v_gene: TRBV20-1
j_gene: TRBJ1-4
CDR3aa: CSARDREKLFF
CDR3nt: TGCAGTGCTAGAGATCGTGAAAAACTGTTTTTT

abundance: .
d_gene: .
v_gene: TRBV9
j_gene: TRBJ2-7
CDR3aa: CASSVGRGGDAEQYF
CDR3nt: TGTGCCAGCAGCGTAGGGCGAGGTGGCGATGCCGAGCAGTACTTC

abundance: .
d_gene: .
v_gene: TRBV15
j_gene: TRBJ1-5
CDR3aa: CATSREGGRRDQPQHF
CDR3nt: TGTGCCACCAGCAGAGAAGGGGGGCGCCGGGATCAGCCCCAGCATTTT

abundance: .
d_gene: .
v_gene: TRBV19
j_gene: TRBJ2-7
CDR3aa: CASSIGPDSPPLQNF
CDR3nt: TGTGCCAGTAGTATAGGGCCGGACTCTCCACCCCTTCAGAACTTC

abundance: .
d_gene: TRBD2
v_gene: TRBV15
j_gene: TRBJ2-1
CDR3aa: CATSPPGGRVSNEQFF
CDR3nt: TGTGCCACCAGCCCTCCGGGCGGGAGGGTCAGCAATGAGCAGTTCTTC

abundance: once
d_gene: .
v_gene: TRBV28
j_gene: TRBJ2-3
CDR3aa: CASSLVRGGLDTQYF
CDR3nt: TGTGCCAGCAGTTTAGTCCGGGGCGGTTTGGATACGCAGTATTTT

abundance: .
d_gene: .
v_gene: TRBV12-2
j_gene: TRBJ2-7
CDR3aa: CASRLATGLTTYEQYF
CDR3nt: TGTGCAAGTCGCTTAGCCACGGGACTAACAACCTACGAGCAGTACTTC

abundance: .
d_gene: TRBD1
v_gene: TRBV5-1
j_gene: TRBJ2-1
CDR3aa: CASSLLGTGNNEQFF
CDR3nt: TGCGCCAGCAGCTTGTTAGGGACAGGTAACAATGAGCAGTTCTTC

abundance: .
d_gene: .
v_gene: TRBV29-1
j_gene: TRBJ2-7
CDR3aa: CSVGQTYEQYF
CDR3nt: TGCAGCGTTGGCCAAACCTACGAGCAGTACTTC

abundance: .
d_gene: .
v_gene: TRBV2
j_gene: TRBJ1-5
CDR3aa: CASARVNSNQPQHF
CDR3nt: TGTGCCAGTGCGAGGGTCAATAGCAATCAGCCCCAGCATTTT

abundance: once
d_gene: .
v_gene: TRBV7-2
j_gene: TRBJ1-5
CDR3aa: CASTRGGPFNQPQHF
CDR3nt: TGTGCCAGCACGCGCGGGGGGCCGTTCAATCAGCCCCAGCATTTT

abundance: .
d_gene: .
v_gene: TRBV7-2
j_gene: TRBJ1-1
CDR3aa: CASNKRRENTEAFF
CDR3nt: TGTGCCAGCAACAAGCGGCGGGAGAACACTGAAGCTTTCTTT

abundance: .
d_gene: TRBD1
v_gene: TRBV4-1
j_gene: TRBJ2-1
CDR3aa: CASSPRQGPSNEQFF
CDR3nt: TGCGCCAGCAGCCCTCGACAGGGGCCCTCCAATGAGCAGTTCTTC

abundance: .
d_gene: .
v_gene: TRBV5-1
j_gene: TRBJ1-1
CDR3aa: CASGIKTGTPDTEAFF
CDR3nt: TGCGCCAGCGGAATAAAAACCGGGACTCCAGACACTGAAGCTTTCTTT